The 14 T cell receptor beta chains listed next were all sequenced from one sample in a study of blood T cells in healthy people across ages. A second PCR, run for about 7 to 11 cycles, used a sample-barcoded 5' primer plus a J-beta primer mix. TCRdb independently ran MiXCR on the 5' RACE reads; one entry per CDR3 protein. The sample lists about 780,000 distinct CDR3 sequences; around half were seen once. Sequencing used blood. The receptor set was obtained from a man older than 75 in good health.

The CDR3 sequence: CASSQTGTPHTGELFF. In nucleotides, the CDR3 is TGCGCCAGCAGCCAAACCGGGACACCCCACACCGGGGAGCTGTTTTTT. The chain links TRBV4-3 to TRBJ2-2; weak D call: TRBD1 (6 bases). V lost 2 bases to trimming and J lost 3 bases, with 13 bases between them. Germline CDR1 LGHNA, CDR2 YSLEER. The CDR3 loop spans 16 amino acids.

This chain links TRBV11-2 with TRBJ2-5; weak D call: TRBD2 (6 bases). Trimming pared 7 bases from V and 3 bases from J, leaving 12 bases between. Germline assignment: CDR1 SGHAT and CDR2 FQNNGV. The CDR3 totals 13 residues. In DNA, the CDR3 is TGTGCCAGCACCCTTGGACTAAAAGAGACCCAGTACTTC. Amino acids: CASTLGLKETQYF.

This clonotype was detected only a few times. This sequence joins TRBV20-1 and TRBJ1-1; D gene ambiguous. V lost 0 bases to trimming and J lost 2 bases, with 13 bases between them. This CDR3 has 15 amino acids. CDR1 is DFQATT and CDR2 is SNEGSKA in the germline V gene (reference sequence). CDR3 protein: CSARDPGRVNTEAFF. CDR3 DNA: TGCAGTGCTAGAGATCCGGGGAGGGTTAACACTGAAGCTTTCTTT.

This clonotype was recorded at least ten times. The chain carries TRBV2 and TRBJ2-7, with D unresolved. Germline CDR1 and CDR2: SNHLY and FYNNEI. The CDR3 has 14 residues. Trimming took 4 bases from V and 0 from J, leaving 10 bases between them. The CDR3 sequence is CASSVRTDSYEQYF. CDR3 DNA sequence: TGTGCCAGCAGTGTTAGAACAGACTCCTACGAGCAGTACTTC.

The rearrangement joins TRBV7-2 to TRBJ2-3, with D uncertain. V lost 3 bases to trimming and J lost 3 bases, with 10 bases between them. Germline V gives CDR1 SGHTA, CDR2 FQGNSA. The length of the CDR3 is 14 residues. The CDR3, as DNA: TGTGCCAGCAGCTTTATGGTGCAGACAGATACGCAGTATTTT. Translated: CASSFMVQTDTQYF.

The chain is built from TRBV7-9 and TRBJ1-1; D unresolved. Trimming removed 6 bases at V and 0 bases at J, with 14 bases between. In germline, CDR1 is SEHNR, CDR2 FQNEAQ (reference sequence). The CDR3 has 15 amino acids. In DNA, the CDR3 is TGTGCCAGCAGATCCCGCCGGCGCTTGAACACTGAAGCTTTCTTT. Its protein product is CASRSRRRLNTEAFF. Full variable domain (outside the CDR3, taken from reference TRBV7-9 and TRBJ1-1): DTGVSQNPRHKITKRGQNVTFRCDPISEHNRLYWYRQTLGQGPEFLTYFQNEAQLEKSRLLSDRFSAERPKGSFSTLEIQRTEQGDSAMYLCASRSRRRLNTEAFFGQGTRLTVV.

With regard to this clonotype: The conserved final phenylalanine or tryptophan is absent from the CDR3, which likely points to a read error. It is unclear where the CDR3 begins or ends on the DNA, so no DNA is shown, and the CDR3 is as TCRdb lists it. The chain recombines TRBV12-3 or TRBV12-4 with TRBJ2-3; the table's D call, TRBD2, has no DNA check behind it. The CDR3 region is 14 residues in length, termini included. CDR3 sequence: CASSGLRGTDMEYS.

CDR3 in amino acids: CAISLRLAGGGNEQFF. CDR3 nucleotides: TGTGCCATCAGCCTAAGACTAGCGGGAGGAGGCAATGAGCAGTTCTTC. This chain joins TRBV10-3 and TRBJ2-1; 13 bases are shared with TRBD2. The CDR3 runs 16 residues. Germline CDR1 and CDR2: ENHRY and SYGVKD. Unmatched junction bases numbered 8, after V lost 6 bases and J lost 6 bases.

J is TRBJ1-1 and V is TRBV20-1; D might be TRBD1 (5 bases). The CDR3 length is 13 residues. Trimming cost V 2 bases and J 4 bases, with 11 bases left between them. Germline V gives CDR1 DFQATT, CDR2 SNEGSKA (reference sequence). The CDR3 DNA follows: TGCAGTGCTAGACCGGGGGGGGGCACTGAAGCTTTCTTT. This translates into CSARPGGGTEAFF.

The rearrangement joins TRBV7-3 to TRBJ2-1; D unclear. Germline V gene lookup returns CDR1 SGHTA and CDR2 FQGTGA. The CDR3 length is 16 residues. V lost 5 bases and J 5 bases, leaving 19 bases between the germline ends. CDR3 residues: CASSPRGSLGNNEQFF. For the CDR3, the DNA is TGTGCCAGCAGCCCCCGAGGTTCTTTGGGTAACAATGAGCAGTTCTTC.

The CDR3 region has the DNA TGCGCCAGCAGCTTCGGACTAGCGACAAGCACAGATACGCAGTATTTT. The encoded protein is CASSFGLATSTDTQYF. This chain links TRBV5-1 with TRBJ2-3; 9 nucleotides match TRBD2. Trimming removed 2 bases from V and 0 bases from J; junction bases left unmatched: 4. This CDR3 comprises 16 residues. CDR1 and CDR2 (germline): SGHRS, YFSETQ. The entire variable domain, with the rest obtained from reference TRBV5-1 and TRBJ2-3, is as follows: KAGVTQTPRYLIKTRGQQVTLSCSPISGHRSVSWYQQTPGQGLQFLFEYFSETQRNKGNFPGRFSGRQFSNSRSEMNVSTLELGDSALYLCASSFGLATSTDTQYFGPGTRLTVL.

The chain combines TRBV29-1 with TRBJ2-5; a possible D gene is TRBD1 (7 bases). The germline V gene encodes CDR1 SQVTM and CDR2 ANQGSEA. CDR3 length: 13 residues. V was pared by 4 bases and J by 11 bases, with 20 bases between. The DNA of the CDR3 is TGCAGCGTTGGAAGACAGGGATTTCGGGAGCAGTACTTC. It yields the protein CSVGRQGFREQYF.

In its sample, this clonotype was seen once. The V gene is TRBV7-2, the J gene TRBJ2-3; the match to TRBD2 covers 14 bases. Germline V gene lookup returns CDR1 SGHTA and CDR2 FQGNSA. The CDR3 loop spans 17 amino acids. V lost 5 bases and J lost 5; bases outside the gene matches: 9. This CDR3 reads CASSRTGTSGGGDTQYF. CDR3 DNA: TGTGCCAGCAGCCGTACCGGGACTAGCGGGGGTGGAGATACGCAGTATTTT.

Notes on this clonotype: A much larger clone lies a single base off, so this may be a read error. V and J are TRBV30 and TRBJ2-6; no definite D call. This CDR3 comprises 12 residues. Trimming shortened V by 8 bases and J by 4 bases, and 9 bases separated the two germline ends. CDR1 and CDR2 from the germline V gene are GTSNPN and SVGIG (reference sequence). In DNA, the CDR3 is TGTGCCGGGGATCAAGGGGCCAACGTCCTGACTTTC. This translates into CAGDQGANVLTF.